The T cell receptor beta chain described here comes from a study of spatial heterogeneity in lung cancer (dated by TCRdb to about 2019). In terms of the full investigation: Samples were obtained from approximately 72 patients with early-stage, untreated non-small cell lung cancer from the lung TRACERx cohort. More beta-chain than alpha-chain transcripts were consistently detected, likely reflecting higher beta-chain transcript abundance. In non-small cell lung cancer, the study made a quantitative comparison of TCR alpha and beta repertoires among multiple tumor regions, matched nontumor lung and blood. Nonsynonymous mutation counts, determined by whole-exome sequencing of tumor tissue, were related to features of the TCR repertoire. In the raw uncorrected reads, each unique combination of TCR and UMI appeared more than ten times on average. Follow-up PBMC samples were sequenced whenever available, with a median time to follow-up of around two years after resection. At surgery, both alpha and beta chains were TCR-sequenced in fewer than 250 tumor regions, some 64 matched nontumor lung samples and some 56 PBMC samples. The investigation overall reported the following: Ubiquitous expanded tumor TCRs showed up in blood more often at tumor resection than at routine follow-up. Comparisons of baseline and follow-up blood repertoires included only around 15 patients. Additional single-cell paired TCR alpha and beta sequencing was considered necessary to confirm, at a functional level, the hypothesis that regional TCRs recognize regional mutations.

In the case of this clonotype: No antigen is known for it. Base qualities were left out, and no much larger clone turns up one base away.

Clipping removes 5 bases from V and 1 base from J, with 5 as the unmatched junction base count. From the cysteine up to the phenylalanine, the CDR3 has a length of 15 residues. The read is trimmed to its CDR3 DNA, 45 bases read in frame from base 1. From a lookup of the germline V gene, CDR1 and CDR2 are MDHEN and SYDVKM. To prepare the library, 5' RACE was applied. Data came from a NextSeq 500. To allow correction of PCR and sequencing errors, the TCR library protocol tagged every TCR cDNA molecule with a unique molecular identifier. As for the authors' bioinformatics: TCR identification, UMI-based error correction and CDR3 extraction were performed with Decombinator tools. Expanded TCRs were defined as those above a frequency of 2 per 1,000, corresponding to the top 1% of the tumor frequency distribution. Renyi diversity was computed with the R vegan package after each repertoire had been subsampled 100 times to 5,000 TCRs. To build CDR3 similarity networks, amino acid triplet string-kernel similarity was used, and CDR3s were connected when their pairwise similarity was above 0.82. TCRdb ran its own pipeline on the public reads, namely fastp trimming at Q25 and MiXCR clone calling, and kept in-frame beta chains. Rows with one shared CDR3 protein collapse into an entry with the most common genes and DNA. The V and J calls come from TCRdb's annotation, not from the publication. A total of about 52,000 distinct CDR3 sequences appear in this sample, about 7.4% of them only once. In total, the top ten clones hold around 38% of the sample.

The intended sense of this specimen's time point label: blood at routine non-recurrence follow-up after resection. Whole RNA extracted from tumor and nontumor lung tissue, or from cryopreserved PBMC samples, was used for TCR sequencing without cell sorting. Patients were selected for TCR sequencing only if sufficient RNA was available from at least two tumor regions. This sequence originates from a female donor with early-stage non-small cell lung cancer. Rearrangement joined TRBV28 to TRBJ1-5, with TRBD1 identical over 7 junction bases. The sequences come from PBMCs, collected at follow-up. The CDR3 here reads CASSAAGQSNQPQHF. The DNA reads TGTGCCAGCAGTGCCGCGGGACAGAGCAATCAGCCCCAGCATTTT.